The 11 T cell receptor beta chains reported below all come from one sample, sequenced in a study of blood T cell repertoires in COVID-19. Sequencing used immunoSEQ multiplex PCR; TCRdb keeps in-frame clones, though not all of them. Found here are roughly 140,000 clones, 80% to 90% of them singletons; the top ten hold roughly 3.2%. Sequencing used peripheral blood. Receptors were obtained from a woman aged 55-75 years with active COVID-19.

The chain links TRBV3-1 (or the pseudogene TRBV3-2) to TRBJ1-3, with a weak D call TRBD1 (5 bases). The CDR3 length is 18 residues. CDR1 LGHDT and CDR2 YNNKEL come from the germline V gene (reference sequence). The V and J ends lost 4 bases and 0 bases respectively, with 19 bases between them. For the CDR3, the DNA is TGTGCCAGCAGCCCCCGGATTAGTAGGGGTCCCTCTGGAAACACCATATATTTT. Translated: CASSPRISRGPSGNTIYF.

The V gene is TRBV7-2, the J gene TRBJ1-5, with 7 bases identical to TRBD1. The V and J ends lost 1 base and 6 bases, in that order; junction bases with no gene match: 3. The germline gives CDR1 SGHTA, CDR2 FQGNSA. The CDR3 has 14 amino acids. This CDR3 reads CASSLDRDSQPQHF. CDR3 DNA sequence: TGTGCCAGCAGCTTAGACAGGGACAGTCAGCCCCAGCATTTT.

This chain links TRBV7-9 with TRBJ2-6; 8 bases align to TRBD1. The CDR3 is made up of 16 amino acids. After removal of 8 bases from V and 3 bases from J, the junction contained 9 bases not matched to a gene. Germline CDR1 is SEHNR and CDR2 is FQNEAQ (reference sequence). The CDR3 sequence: CASRPGGLGGANVLTF. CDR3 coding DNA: TGTGCCAGCCGTCCAGGGGGCCTCGGTGGGGCCAACGTCCTGACTTTC.

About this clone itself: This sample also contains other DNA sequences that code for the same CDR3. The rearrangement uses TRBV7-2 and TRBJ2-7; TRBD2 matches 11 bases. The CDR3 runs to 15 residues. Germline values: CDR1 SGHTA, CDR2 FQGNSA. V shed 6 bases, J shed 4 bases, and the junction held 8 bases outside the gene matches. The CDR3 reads CASSSPGLAVYEQYF. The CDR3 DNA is TGTGCCAGCAGTTCGCCGGGACTAGCGGTTTACGAGCAGTACTTC. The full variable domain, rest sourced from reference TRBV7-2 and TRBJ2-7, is GAGVSQSPSNKVTEKGKDVELRCDPISGHTALYWYRQSLGQGLEFLIYFQGNSAPDKSGLPSDRFSAERTGGSVSTLTIQRTQQEDSAVYLCASSSPGLAVYEQYFGPGTRLTVT.

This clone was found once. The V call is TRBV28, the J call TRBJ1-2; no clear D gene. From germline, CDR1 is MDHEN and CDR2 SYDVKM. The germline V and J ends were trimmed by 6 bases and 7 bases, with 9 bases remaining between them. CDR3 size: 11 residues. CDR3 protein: CASRGSSGYTF. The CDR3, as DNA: TGTGCCAGCAGGGGCTCCTCTGGCTACACCTTC.

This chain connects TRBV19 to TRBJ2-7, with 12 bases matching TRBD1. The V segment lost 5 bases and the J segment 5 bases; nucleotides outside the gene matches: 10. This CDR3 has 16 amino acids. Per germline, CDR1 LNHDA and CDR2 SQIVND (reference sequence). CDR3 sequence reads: CASSPHRDRGHHEQYF. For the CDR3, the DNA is TGTGCCAGTAGTCCGCACCGGGACAGGGGGCATCACGAGCAGTACTTC.

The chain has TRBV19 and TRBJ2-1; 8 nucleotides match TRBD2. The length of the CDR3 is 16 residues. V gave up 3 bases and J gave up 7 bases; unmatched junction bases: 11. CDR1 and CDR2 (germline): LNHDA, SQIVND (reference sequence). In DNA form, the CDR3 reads TGTGCCAGTAGTATGGTCGGAGCGGGAGTCGGGAATGAGCAGTTCTTC. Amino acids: CASSMVGAGVGNEQFF.

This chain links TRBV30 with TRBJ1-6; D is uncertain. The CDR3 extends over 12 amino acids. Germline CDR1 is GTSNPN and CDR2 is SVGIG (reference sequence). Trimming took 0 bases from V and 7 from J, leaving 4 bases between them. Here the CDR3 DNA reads TGTGCCTGGAGTGTCAGGAATTCACCCCTCCACTTT. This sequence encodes CAWSVRNSPLHF.

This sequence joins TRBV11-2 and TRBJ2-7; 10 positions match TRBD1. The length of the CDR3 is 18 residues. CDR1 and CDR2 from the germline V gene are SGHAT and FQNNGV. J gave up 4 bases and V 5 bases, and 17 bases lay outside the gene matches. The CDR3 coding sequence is TGTGCCAGCAGCCTCGCCCCGCCGGGACAGGGGAAGAAATACGAGCAGTACTTC. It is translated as CASSLAPPGQGKKYEQYF.

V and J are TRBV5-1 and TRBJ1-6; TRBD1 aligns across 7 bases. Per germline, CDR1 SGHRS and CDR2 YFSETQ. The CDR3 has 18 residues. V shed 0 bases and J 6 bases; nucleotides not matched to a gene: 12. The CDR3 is CASSLGMSRDRPNSPLHF. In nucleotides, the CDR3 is TGCGCCAGCAGCTTGGGAATGAGCCGGGACAGACCTAATTCACCCCTCCACTTT.

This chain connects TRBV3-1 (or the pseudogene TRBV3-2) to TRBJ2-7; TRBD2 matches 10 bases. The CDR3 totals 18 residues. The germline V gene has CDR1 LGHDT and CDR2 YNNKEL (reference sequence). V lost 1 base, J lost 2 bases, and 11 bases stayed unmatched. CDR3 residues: CASSQGTSGQRGTYEQYF. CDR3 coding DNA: TGTGCCAGCAGCCAAGGGACTAGCGGACAAAGAGGGACCTACGAGCAGTACTTC.